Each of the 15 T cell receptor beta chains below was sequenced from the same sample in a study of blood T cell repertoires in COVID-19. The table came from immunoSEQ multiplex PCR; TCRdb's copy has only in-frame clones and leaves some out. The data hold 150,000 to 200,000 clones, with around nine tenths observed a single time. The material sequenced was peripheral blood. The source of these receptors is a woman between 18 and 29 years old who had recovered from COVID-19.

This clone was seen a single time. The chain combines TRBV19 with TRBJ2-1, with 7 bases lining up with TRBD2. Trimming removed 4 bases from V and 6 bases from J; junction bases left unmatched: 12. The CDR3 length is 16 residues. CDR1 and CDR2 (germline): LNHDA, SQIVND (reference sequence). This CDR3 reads CASSSPGLPKVNEQFF. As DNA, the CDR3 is TGTGCCAGTAGTAGTCCGGGACTACCCAAAGTCAATGAGCAGTTCTTC.

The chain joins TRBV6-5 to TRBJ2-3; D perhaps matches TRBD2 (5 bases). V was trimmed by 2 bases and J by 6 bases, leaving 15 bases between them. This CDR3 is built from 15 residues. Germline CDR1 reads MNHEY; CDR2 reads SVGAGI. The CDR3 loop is CASSYRASSSDTQYF. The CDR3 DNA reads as TGTGCCAGCAGTTACAGGGCTAGCTCGTCGGATACGCAGTATTTT.

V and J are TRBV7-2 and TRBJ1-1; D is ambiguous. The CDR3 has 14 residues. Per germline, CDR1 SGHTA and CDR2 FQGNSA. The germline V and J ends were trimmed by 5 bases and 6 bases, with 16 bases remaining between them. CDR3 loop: CASSISQASPEAFF. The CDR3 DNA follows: TGTGCCAGCAGCATCAGCCAGGCCAGCCCTGAAGCTTTCTTT.

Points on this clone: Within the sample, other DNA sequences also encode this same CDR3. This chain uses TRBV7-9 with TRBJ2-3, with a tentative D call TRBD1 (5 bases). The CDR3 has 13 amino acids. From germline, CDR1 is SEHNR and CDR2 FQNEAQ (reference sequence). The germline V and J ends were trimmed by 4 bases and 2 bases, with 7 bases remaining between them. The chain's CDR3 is CASSWTSTDTQYF. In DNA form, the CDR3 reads TGTGCCAGCAGCTGGACATCCACAGATACGCAGTATTTT.

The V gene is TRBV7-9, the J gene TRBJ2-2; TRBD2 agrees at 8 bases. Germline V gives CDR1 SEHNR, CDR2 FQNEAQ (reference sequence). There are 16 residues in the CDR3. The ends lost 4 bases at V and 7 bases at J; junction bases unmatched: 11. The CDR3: CASSSSEREMVGELFF. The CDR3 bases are TGTGCCAGCAGCTCCAGCGAGCGGGAGATGGTCGGGGAGCTGTTTTTT. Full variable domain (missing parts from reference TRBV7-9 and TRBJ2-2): DTGVSQNPRHKITKRGQNVTFRCDPISEHNRLYWYRQTLGQGPEFLTYFQNEAQLEKSRLLSDRFSAERPKGSFSTLEIQRTEQGDSAMYLCASSSSEREMVGELFFGEGSRLTVL.

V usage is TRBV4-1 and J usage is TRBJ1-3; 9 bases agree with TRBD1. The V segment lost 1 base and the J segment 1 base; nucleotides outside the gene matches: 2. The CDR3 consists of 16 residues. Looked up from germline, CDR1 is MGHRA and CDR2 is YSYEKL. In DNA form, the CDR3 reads TGCGCCAGCAGCCAAGTGGACAGGGGATCTGGAAACACCATATATTTT. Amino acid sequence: CASSQVDRGSGNTIYF.

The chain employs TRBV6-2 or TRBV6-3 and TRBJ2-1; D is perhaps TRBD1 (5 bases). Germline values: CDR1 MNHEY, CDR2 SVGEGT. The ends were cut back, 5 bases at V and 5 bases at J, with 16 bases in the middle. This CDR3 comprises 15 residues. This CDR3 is CASSNRQIANNEQFF. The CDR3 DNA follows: TGTGCCAGCAGTAACCGACAGATTGCGAACAATGAGCAGTTCTTC.

The CDR3 loop reads CASSLPAYEQYF. CDR3 nucleotide sequence: TGCGCCAGCAGCTTGCCAGCCTACGAGCAGTACTTC. The gene calls are TRBV5-1 and TRBJ2-7; D is ambiguous. Per germline, CDR1 SGHRS and CDR2 YFSETQ. Trimming took off 1 base at V and 2 bases at J, with 4 bases between the two ends. The CDR3 extends over 12 amino acids.

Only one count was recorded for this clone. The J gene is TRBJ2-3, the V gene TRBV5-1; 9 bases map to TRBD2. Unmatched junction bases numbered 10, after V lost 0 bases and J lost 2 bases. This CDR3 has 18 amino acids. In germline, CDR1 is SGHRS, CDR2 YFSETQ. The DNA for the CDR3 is TGCGCCAGCAGCTTGGCCCCCTCGAGCGGGGGGTACACAGATACGCAGTATTTT. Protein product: CASSLAPSSGGYTDTQYF.

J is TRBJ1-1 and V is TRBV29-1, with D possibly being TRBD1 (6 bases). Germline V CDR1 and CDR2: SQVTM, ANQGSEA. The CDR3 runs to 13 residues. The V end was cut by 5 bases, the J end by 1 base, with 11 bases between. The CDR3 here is CSVPVRGNTEAFF. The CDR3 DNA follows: TGCAGCGTTCCTGTCAGGGGGAACACTGAAGCTTTCTTT.

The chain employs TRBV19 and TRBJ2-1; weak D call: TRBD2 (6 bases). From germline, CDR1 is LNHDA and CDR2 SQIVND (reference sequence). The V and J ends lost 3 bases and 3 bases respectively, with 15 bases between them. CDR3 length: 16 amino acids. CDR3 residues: CASSITGGSYYNEQFF. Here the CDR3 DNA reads TGTGCCAGTAGTATTACCGGGGGTTCTTACTACAATGAGCAGTTCTTC.

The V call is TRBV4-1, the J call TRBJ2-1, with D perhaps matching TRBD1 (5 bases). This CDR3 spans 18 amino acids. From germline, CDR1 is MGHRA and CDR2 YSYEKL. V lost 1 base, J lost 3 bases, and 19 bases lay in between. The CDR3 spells CASSQAGLVGQGYNEQFF. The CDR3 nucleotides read TGCGCCAGCAGCCAAGCCGGGCTGGTAGGGCAGGGCTACAATGAGCAGTTCTTC.

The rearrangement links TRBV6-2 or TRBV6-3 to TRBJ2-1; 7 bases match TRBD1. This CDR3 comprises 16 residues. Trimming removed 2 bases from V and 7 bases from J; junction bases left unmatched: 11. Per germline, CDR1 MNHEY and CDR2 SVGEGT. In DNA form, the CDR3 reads TGTGCCAGCAGTTACGCGGTAAAGGGGGCTAAGAATGAGCAGTTCTTC. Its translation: CASSYAVKGAKNEQFF.

CDR3 bases: TGTGCCAGCAGCTTGGAGCTTAGACTAGCGTCGGGTGAGCAGTTCTTC. It yields the protein CASSLELRLASGEQFF. This chain connects TRBV5-8 to TRBJ2-1; 8 positions match TRBD2. With V trimmed by 0 bases and J by 9 bases, 11 bases remained unmatched. This CDR3 region has 16 residues. Germline V gene lookup returns CDR1 SGHTS and CDR2 YDEGEE.

CDR3 amino acids: CASSLDSTDTQYF. CDR3 nucleotides: TGTGCCAGCAGCTTGGACTCCACAGATACGCAGTATTTT. The chain links TRBV7-3 to TRBJ2-3; weak D call: TRBD2 (5 bases). This CDR3 spans 13 amino acids. CDR1 is SGHTA and CDR2 is FQGTGA in the germline V gene. The V end lost 3 bases, the J end lost 2 bases, and 6 bases lay between the germline ends.